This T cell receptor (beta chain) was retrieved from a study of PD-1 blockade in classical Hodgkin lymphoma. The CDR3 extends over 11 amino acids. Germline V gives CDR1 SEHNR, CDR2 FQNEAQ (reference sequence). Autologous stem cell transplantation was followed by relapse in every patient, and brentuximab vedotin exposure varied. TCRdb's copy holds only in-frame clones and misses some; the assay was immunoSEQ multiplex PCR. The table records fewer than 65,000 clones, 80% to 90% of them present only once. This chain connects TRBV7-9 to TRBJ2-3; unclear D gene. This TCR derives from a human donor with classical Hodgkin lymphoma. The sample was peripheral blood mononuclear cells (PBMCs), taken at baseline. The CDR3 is CAARRTDTQYF. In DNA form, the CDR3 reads TGTGCGGCCCGCCGCACAGATACGCAGTATTTT.